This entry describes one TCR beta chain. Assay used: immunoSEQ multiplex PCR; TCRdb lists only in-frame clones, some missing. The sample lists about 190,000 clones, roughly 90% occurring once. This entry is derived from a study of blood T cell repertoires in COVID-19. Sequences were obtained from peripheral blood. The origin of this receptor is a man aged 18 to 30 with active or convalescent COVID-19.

In DNA, the CDR3 is TGTGCCTGGAGTGTAGGGTTCGGGAGTAATTCACCCCTCCACTTT. Protein sequence: CAWSVGFGSNSPLHF. This chain joins TRBV30 and TRBJ1-6; D remains unclear. CDR1 and CDR2 (germline): GTSNPN, SVGIG (reference sequence). This CDR3 contains 15 residues. V gave up 0 bases and J gave up 6 bases, with 12 bases separating them.